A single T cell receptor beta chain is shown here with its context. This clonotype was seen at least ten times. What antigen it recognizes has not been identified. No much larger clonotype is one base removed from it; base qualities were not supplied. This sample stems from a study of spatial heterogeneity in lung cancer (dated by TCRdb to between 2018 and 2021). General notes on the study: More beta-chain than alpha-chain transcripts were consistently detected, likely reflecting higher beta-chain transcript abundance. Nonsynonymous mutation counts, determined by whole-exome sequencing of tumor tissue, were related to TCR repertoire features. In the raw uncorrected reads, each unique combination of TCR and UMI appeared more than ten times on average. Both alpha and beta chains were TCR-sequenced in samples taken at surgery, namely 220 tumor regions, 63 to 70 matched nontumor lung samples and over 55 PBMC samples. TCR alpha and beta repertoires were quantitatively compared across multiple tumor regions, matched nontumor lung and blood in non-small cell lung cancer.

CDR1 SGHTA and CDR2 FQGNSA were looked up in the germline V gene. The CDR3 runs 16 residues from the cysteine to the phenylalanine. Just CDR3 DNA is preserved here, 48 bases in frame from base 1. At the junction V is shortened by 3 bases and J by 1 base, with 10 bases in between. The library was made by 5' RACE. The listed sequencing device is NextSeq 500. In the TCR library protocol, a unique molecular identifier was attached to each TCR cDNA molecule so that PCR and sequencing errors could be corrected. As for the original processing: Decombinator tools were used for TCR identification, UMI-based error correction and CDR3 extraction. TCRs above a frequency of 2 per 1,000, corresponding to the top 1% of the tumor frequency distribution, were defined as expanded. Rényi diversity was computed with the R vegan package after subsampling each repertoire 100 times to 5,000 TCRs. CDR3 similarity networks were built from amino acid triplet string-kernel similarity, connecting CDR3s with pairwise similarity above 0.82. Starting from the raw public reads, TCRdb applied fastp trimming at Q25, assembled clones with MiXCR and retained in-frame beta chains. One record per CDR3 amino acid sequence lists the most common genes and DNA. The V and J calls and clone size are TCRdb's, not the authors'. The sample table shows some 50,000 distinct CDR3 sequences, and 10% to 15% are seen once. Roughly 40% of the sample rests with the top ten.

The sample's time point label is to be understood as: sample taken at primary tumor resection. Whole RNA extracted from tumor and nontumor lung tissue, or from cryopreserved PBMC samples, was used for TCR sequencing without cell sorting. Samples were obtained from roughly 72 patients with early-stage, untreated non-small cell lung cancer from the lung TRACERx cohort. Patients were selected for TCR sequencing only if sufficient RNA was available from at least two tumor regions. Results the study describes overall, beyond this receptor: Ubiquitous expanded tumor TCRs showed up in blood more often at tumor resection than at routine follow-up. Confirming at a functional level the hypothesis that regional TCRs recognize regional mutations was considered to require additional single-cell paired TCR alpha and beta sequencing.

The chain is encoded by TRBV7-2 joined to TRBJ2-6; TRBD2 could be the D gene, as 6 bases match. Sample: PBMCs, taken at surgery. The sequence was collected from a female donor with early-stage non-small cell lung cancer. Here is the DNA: TGTGCCAGCAGCTTCCGGGGGAGATCTGGGGCCAACGTCCTGACTTTC. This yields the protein CASSFRGRSGANVLTF. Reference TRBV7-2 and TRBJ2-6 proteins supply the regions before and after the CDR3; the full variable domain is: GAGVSQSPSNKVTEKGKDVELRCDPISGHTALYWYRQSLGQGLEFLIYFQGNSAPDKSGLPSDRFSAERTGGSVSTLTIQRTQQEDSAVYLCASSFRGRSGANVLTFGAGSRLTVL.